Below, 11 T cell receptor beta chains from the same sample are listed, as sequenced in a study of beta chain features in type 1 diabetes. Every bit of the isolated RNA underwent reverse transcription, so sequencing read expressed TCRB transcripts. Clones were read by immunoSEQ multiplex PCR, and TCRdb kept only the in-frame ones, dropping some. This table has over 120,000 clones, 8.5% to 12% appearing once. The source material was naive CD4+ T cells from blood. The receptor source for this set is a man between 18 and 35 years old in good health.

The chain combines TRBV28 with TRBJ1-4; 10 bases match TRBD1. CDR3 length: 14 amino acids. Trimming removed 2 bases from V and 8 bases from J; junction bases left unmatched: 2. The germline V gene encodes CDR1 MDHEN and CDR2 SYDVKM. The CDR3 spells CASSLDRGHEKLFF. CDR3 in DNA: TGTGCCAGCAGTTTAGACAGGGGGCACGAAAAACTGTTTTTT.

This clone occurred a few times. The CDR3 DNA sequence: TGTGCTAGTGGCCGCTTGGGGACTCTACAATTCGGGGACCATACGCAGTATTTT. Translating gives CASGRLGTLQFGDHTQYF. The chain uses TRBV12-5 and TRBJ2-3; TRBD2 might be the D (6 bases). The CDR3 contains 18 residues. Trimming took 6 bases from V and 7 from J, leaving 29 bases between them. CDR1 LGHNT and CDR2 FRNRAP come from the germline V gene.

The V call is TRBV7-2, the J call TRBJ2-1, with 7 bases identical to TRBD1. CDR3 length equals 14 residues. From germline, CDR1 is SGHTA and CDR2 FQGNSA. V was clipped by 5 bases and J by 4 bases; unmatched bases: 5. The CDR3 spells CASSVRDRYNEQFF. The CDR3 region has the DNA TGTGCCAGCAGCGTTCGGGACAGATACAATGAGCAGTTCTTC. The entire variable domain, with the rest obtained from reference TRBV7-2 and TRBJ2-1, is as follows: GAGVSQSPSNKVTEKGKDVELRCDPISGHTALYWYRQSLGQGLEFLIYFQGNSAPDKSGLPSDRFSAERTGGSVSTLTIQRTQQEDSAVYLCASSVRDRYNEQFFGPGTRLTVL.

This CDR3 reads CATWGQGLGKQFF. The CDR3 nucleotides read TGTGCCACCTGGGGACAGGGGTTAGGGAAGCAGTTCTTC. V usage is TRBV6-5 and J usage is TRBJ2-1, with TRBD1 identical over 10 bases. The germline gives CDR1 MNHEY, CDR2 SVGAGI. V dropped 10 bases and J dropped 11; count of bases not matched to a gene: 11. The CDR3 runs 13 residues.

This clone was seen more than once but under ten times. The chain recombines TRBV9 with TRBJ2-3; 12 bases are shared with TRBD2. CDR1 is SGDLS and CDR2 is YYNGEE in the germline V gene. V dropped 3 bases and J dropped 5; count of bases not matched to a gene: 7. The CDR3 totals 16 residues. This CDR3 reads CASSATSGGVKDTQYF. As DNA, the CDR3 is TGTGCCAGCAGCGCGACTAGCGGGGGAGTAAAAGATACGCAGTATTTT.

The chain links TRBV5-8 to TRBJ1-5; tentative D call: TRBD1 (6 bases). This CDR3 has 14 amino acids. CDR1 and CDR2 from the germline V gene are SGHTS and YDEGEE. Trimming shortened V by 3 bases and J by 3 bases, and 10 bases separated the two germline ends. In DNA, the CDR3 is TGTGCCAGCAGCTATGGACAGCTCAATCAGCCCCAGCATTTT. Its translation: CASSYGQLNQPQHF.

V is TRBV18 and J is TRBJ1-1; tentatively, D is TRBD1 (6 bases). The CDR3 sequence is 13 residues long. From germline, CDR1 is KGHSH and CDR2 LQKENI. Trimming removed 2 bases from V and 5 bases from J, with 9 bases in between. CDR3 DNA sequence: TGTGCCAGCTCACCATCTAGGGGGACTGAAGCTTTCTTT. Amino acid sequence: CASSPSRGTEAFF.

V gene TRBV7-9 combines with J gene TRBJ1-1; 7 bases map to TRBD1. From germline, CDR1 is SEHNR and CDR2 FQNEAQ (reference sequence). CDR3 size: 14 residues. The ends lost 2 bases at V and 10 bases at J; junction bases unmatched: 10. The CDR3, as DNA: TGTGCCAGCAGCTTATATCGGGACAGCCTGGCAGCTTTCTTT. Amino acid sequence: CASSLYRDSLAAFF.

CDR3 coding DNA: TGTGCCAGCAGCTTGGGGAGGGAACAACAGCCCCAGCATTTT. Translation: CASSLGREQQPQHF. V is TRBV28 and J is TRBJ1-5; D remains ambiguous. This CDR3 is 14 amino acids long. V lost 6 bases, J lost 7 bases, and 16 bases lay in between. Germline V gene sequence: CDR1 MDHEN, CDR2 SYDVKM.

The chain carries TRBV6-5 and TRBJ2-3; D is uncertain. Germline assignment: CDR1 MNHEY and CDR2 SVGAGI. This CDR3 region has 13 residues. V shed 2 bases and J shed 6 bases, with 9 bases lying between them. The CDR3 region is CASSYLGLDTQYF. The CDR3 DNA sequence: TGTGCCAGCAGTTACCTTGGGCTGGATACGCAGTATTTT.

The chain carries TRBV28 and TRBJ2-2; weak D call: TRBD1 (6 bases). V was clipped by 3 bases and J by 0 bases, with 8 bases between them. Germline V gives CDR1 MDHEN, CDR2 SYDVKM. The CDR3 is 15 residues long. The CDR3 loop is CASSFGGSNTGELFF. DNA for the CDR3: TGTGCCAGCAGTTTTGGGGGCTCGAACACCGGGGAGCTGTTTTTT.